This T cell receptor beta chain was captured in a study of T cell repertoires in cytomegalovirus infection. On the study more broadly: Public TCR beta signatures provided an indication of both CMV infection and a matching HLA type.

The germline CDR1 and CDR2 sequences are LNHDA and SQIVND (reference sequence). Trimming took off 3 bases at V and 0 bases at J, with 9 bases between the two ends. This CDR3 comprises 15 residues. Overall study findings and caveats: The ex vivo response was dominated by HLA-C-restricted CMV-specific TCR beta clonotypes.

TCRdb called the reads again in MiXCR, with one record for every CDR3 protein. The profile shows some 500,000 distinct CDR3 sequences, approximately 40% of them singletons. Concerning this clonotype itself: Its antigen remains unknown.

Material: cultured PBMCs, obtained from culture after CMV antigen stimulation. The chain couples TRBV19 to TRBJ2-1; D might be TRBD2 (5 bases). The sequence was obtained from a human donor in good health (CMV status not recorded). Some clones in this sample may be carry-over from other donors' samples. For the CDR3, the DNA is TGTGCCAGTAGTATCGGACTTAGCTCCTACAATGAGCAGTTCTTC. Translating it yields CASSIGLSSYNEQFF. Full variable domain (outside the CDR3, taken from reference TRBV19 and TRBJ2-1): DGGITQSPKYLFRKEGQNVTLSCEQNLNHDAMYWYRQDPGQGLRLIYYSQIVNDFQKGDIAEGYSVSREKKESFPLTVTSAQKNPTAFYLCASSIGLSSYNEQFFGPGTRLTVL.